Below are 20 T cell receptor beta chains sequenced from a single sample in a study of shared clonotypes between healthy human individuals. Assay: immunoSEQ multiplex PCR; the TCRdb copy retains only in-frame clones and omits some. The table shows around 1.1 million clones, with around 78% occurring only once. Sequencing used memory CD4+ T cells from PBMCs. Subset indicated: CD45RA-negative fraction. Source of these receptors: a man in his late teens or twenties in good health. Some clones in this sample may be carry-over from other donors' samples.

The chain uses TRBV28 and TRBJ2-7, with D unresolved. Trimming left V 7 bases short and J 6 bases short, with 13 bases between. CDR3 length equals 12 residues. Germline V gene sequence: CDR1 MDHEN, CDR2 SYDVKM. Written as DNA, the CDR3 is TGTGCCAGCACCCGTCTAGTGAGCGAGCAGTACTTC. Its translation: CASTRLVSEQYF.

Only a few counts were recorded for this clone. The chain combines TRBV30 with TRBJ1-4, with D possibly being TRBD1 (6 bases). From germline, CDR1 is GTSNPN and CDR2 SVGIG (reference sequence). The CDR3 is 14 amino acids. V lost 4 bases to trimming and J lost 6 bases, with 15 bases between them. The CDR3 loop reads CAWNSGQQDEKLFF. The CDR3 DNA follows: TGTGCCTGGAACTCGGGACAACAGGATGAAAAACTGTTTTTT.

The chain carries TRBV4-1 and TRBJ2-3, with D unresolved. Germline V gives CDR1 MGHRA, CDR2 YSYEKL. The CDR3 has 15 amino acids. V gave up 0 bases and J gave up 2 bases, with 9 bases separating them. The CDR3 coding sequence is TGCGCCAGCAGCCAAGAAGACTCATACACAGATACGCAGTATTTT. This codes for CASSQEDSYTDTQYF.

This clone appeared a few times. The chain links TRBV18 to TRBJ2-2, with 7 positions matching TRBD2. V shed 8 bases, J shed 6 bases, and the junction held 12 bases outside the gene matches. Germline V CDR1 and CDR2: KGHSH, LQKENI. The length of the CDR3 is 15 residues. CDR3 coding DNA: TGTGCCAGCACCCAGGGCGGGAGAGTCTCCGGGGAGCTGTTTTTT. Residues: CASTQGGRVSGELFF.

The rearrangement joins TRBV18 to TRBJ1-4; 9 bases match TRBD1. This CDR3 spans 16 amino acids. Per germline, CDR1 KGHSH and CDR2 LQKENI. V gave up 1 base and J gave up 0 bases; unmatched junction bases: 0. The CDR3 DNA reads as TGTGCCAGCTCACCACGGACAGGGGCAACTAATGAAAAACTGTTTTTT. Amino acid sequence: CASSPRTGATNEKLFF.

CDR3 bases: TGCGCCAGCAGCCCGGACCCGTCCGGCGAGCAGTACTTC. Translating it yields CASSPDPSGEQYF. J is TRBJ2-7 and V is TRBV5-1; no firm D call. Trimming stripped 4 bases from V and 6 bases from J, with 14 bases between. Germline CDR1 reads SGHRS; CDR2 reads YFSETQ. The CDR3 sequence is 13 residues long.

This rearrangement joins TRBV28 to TRBJ1-1; TRBD1 matches at 12 bases. Germline CDR1 and CDR2: MDHEN and SYDVKM. The length of the CDR3 is 14 residues. Trimming removed 6 bases from V and 9 bases from J; junction bases left unmatched: 8. CDR3 DNA sequence: TGTGCCAGCAGCCCGGGACAGGGGGCATCTAAAGCTTTCTTT. Translation: CASSPGQGASKAFF.

J is TRBJ1-1 and V is TRBV5-4, with D unclear. V lost 4 bases to trimming and J lost 6 bases, with 16 bases between them. The CDR3 loop spans 14 amino acids. Germline CDR1 SGHNT, CDR2 YYREEE (reference sequence). The CDR3 DNA follows: TGTGCCAGCAGCATTCCGGGCGTGGTCTCTGAAGCTTTCTTT. Its translation: CASSIPGVVSEAFF.

This sequence joins TRBV18 and TRBJ1-2; D gene uncertain. The germline CDR1 and CDR2 sequences are KGHSH and LQKENI. The ends were cut back, 0 bases at V and 5 bases at J, with 7 bases in the middle. This CDR3 is 13 amino acids long. CDR3 amino acids: CASSPPESYGYTF. CDR3 sequence (DNA): TGTGCCAGCTCACCACCGGAGTCATATGGCTACACCTTC.

The chain has TRBV5-1 and TRBJ1-3; TRBD1 matches 9 bases. The CDR3 runs to 14 residues. The J segment lost 5 bases and the V segment lost 5 bases, leaving 5 bases of the junction unmatched. Looked up from germline, CDR1 is SGHRS and CDR2 is YFSETQ. CDR3 residues: CASRGQGNRNTIYF. CDR3 nucleotide sequence: TGCGCCAGCAGGGGACAGGGTAACAGAAACACCATATATTTT.

The rearrangement links TRBV6-6 to TRBJ1-1, with D perhaps TRBD1 (6 bases). Looked up from germline, CDR1 is MNHNY and CDR2 is SVGAGI (reference sequence). The CDR3 consists of 13 residues. The germline V and J ends were trimmed by 0 bases and 6 bases, with 8 bases remaining between them. This CDR3 is CASSYSDRPEAFF. The CDR3, as DNA: TGTGCCAGCAGTTACTCAGACAGGCCTGAAGCTTTCTTT.

The chain recombines TRBV6-1 with TRBJ2-3; D is possibly TRBD2 (6 bases). The CDR3 has 14 amino acids. Trimming removed 4 bases from V and 6 bases from J, with 14 bases in between. Per the germline V gene, CDR1 is MNHNS and CDR2 is SASEGT. For the CDR3, the DNA is TGTGCCAGCAGTGCGGCATCCCGGGGGGATACGCAGTATTTT. It encodes CASSAASRGDTQYF.

The CDR3 here is CASSLAAVGGETQYF. The CDR3 coding sequence is TGCGCCAGCAGCTTAGCAGCGGTTGGGGGGGAGACCCAGTACTTC. This chain connects TRBV5-1 to TRBJ2-5; the D gene is possibly TRBD2 (6 bases). The CDR3 consists of 15 residues. The germline V gene encodes CDR1 SGHRS and CDR2 YFSETQ. V gave up 2 bases and J gave up 5 bases, with 16 bases separating them.

For this clone: Its ends do not fully match the called genes, so a read error is possible. The same CDR3 also results from other DNA sequences found in this sample. The chain recombines TRBV5-1 with TRBJ2-5, with TRBD2 matching over 15 bases. The length of the CDR3 is 16 residues. Germline CDR1 and CDR2: SGHRS and YFSETQ. This chain's CDR3 is CASSLGLAGGSETQYF. The CDR3 DNA follows: TGCGCCAGCAGTTTGGGACTAGCGGGAGGTTCGGAGACCCAGTACTTC.

This clone occurred a few times. The rearrangement links TRBV21-1 to TRBJ1-1. TRBV21-1 represents a pseudogene. The CDR3 runs 13 residues. Written as DNA, the CDR3 is TGTGCCAGCAGCAAAGTTGACAACACTGAAGCTTTCTTT. Translating gives CASSKVDNTEAFF.

The rearrangement links TRBV11-2 to TRBJ1-5, with a tentative D call TRBD1 (6 bases). The V end lost 5 bases, the J end lost 6 bases, and 14 bases lay between the germline ends. The CDR3 has 14 amino acids. CDR1 and CDR2 from the germline V gene are SGHAT and FQNNGV. The CDR3 nucleotides are TGTGCCAGCAGCGCACAAATACAGGGTCAGCCCCAGCATTTT. Translated: CASSAQIQGQPQHF. Full variable domain (missing parts from reference TRBV11-2 and TRBJ1-5): EAGVAQSPRYKIIEKRQSVAFWCNPISGHATLYWYQQILGQGPKLLIQFQNNGVVDDSQLPKDRFSAERLKGVDSTLKIQPAKLEDSAVYLCASSAQIQGQPQHFGDGTRLSIL.

The chain carries TRBV28 and TRBJ2-3, with TRBD1 matching 12 bases. From germline, CDR1 is MDHEN and CDR2 SYDVKM. This CDR3 contains 20 residues. V shed 6 bases and J 2 bases; nucleotides not matched to a gene: 18. The CDR3 coding sequence is TGTGCCAGCAGCCCCACTTTGGGGACAGGGGGCGGGGGGACCACAGATACGCAGTATTTT. Translated: CASSPTLGTGGGGTTDTQYF. Full variable domain (remainder filled in from reference TRBV28 and TRBJ2-3): DVKVTQSSRYLVKRTGEKVFLECVQDMDHENMFWYRQDPGLGLRLIYFSYDVKMKEKGDIPEGYSVSREKKERFSLILESASTNQTSMYLCASSPTLGTGGGGTTDTQYFGPGTRLTVL.

In the case of this clone: A clone one base away is much larger, so this may be a read error. The chain uses TRBV7-3 and TRBJ2-1; 11 bases line up with TRBD2. Germline CDR1 reads SGHTA; CDR2 reads FQGTGA. This CDR3 has 15 amino acids. Trimming at V came to 4 bases and at J to 4 bases, leaving 3 bases not matched to a gene. The CDR3 bases are TGTGCCAGCAGCTCGGGACTAGCGGCTTACAATGAGCAGTTCTTC. It codes for CASSSGLAAYNEQFF.

This clone appeared once. Other DNA sequences in this specimen translate into the identical CDR3. The chain joins TRBV18 to TRBJ2-7; 9 nucleotides line up with TRBD1. Per germline, CDR1 KGHSH and CDR2 LQKENI. CDR3 size: 14 residues. V shed 3 bases, J shed 1 base, and the junction held 1 base outside the gene matches. The CDR3 region is CASSPGQGSYEQYF. CDR3 nucleotide sequence: TGTGCCAGCTCACCTGGACAGGGGTCCTACGAGCAGTACTTC.

Of note for this clone: Other nucleotide sequences in the sample specify the same CDR3. The chain has TRBV7-2 and TRBJ1-1; a possible D gene is TRBD1 (5 bases). Germline V CDR1 and CDR2: SGHTA, FQGNSA. There are 14 residues in the CDR3. Trimming left V 6 bases short and J 1 base short, with 12 bases between. DNA of the CDR3: TGTGCCAGCAGTCCCGGGACGGCGAACACTGAAGCTTTCTTT. It encodes CASSPGTANTEAFF.